The present T cell receptor beta chain was sequenced within a study of PD-1 blockade in classical Hodgkin lymphoma. Overall study findings and caveats: Nivolumab initiation under 1 year post-ASCT meant exclusion. The study reported lower baseline TCR diversity in newly diagnosed patients than in healthy donors. CD4+ but not CD8+ TCR diversity rose significantly by C4D1.

The CDR3 is 12 residues long. The germline CDR1 and CDR2 sequences are SGHNT and YYREEE (reference sequence). All patients experienced relapse after autologous stem cell transplantation, and brentuximab vedotin exposure was variable. Note on this clone: Its antigen is not identified. Germline and junction disagree at one end, which may indicate a read error.

The table came from immunoSEQ multiplex PCR; TCRdb's copy has only in-frame clones and leaves some out. The profile covers some 64,000 clones, with 80% to 90% appearing a single time and 15% taken by the ten largest. The chain is built from TRBV5-4 and TRBJ2-1; D gene unclear. The receptor's source is a human donor with classical Hodgkin lymphoma. The material was peripheral blood mononuclear cells (PBMCs), obtained at baseline. The CDR3 region has the DNA TGTGCCAGCAGCTTCTCCGACAATGAGCAGTTCTTC. As protein: CASSFSDNEQFF. Combining the CDR3 with reference TRBV5-4 and TRBJ2-1 gives the whole variable domain ETGVTQSPTHLIKTRGQQVTLRCSSQSGHNTVSWYQQALGQGPQFIFQYYREEENGRGNFPPRFSGLQFPNYSSELNVNALELDDSALYLCASSFSDNEQFFGPGTRLTVL.